This T cell receptor beta chain was recovered during a study of blood T cell repertoires in COVID-19. Study context: Sites across the United States, Italy and Spain contributed samples from acute and convalescent COVID-19. PBMCs, B-cell-depleted T cells, or T cells provided the cDNA or gDNA that made up the material.

Trimming took 4 bases from V and 2 from J; bases not matched to a gene: 2. CDR1 is MNHEY and CDR2 is SVGAGI in the germline V gene. CDR3 length: 15 amino acids. Original processing methods: Amplification from reference gene primers served as the basis for estimated nucleated cell counts. Clones were sequenced by immunoSEQ multiplex PCR, and TCRdb holds only the in-frame ones, with some missing. V, J and clone size are those of that table, while D and trimming were read from the DNA. In the table there are 86,000 or so clones, about four fifths of which are singletons. The receptor was isolated from a woman aged 80 or older with acute or convalescent COVID-19. V gene TRBV6-5 combines with J gene TRBJ2-2, with 9 nucleotides matching TRBD1. The sample comprised peripheral blood. The CDR3 DNA follows: TGTGCCAGCAGTTTGGGACAGGGTAACACCGGGGAGCTGTTTTTT. It codes for CASSLGQGNTGELFF.